This record looks at one TCR beta chain sequence and its context. Repertoires were generated with immunoSEQ multiplex PCR, while TCRdb's copy carries only in-frame clones and drops some. The sample records 650,000 to 800,000 clones, 75% to 90% being singletons. This sample is part of a study of blood T cell repertoires in COVID-19. V lost 7 bases and J 3 bases, leaving 12 bases between the germline ends. The CDR3 contains 13 residues. This sequence joins TRBV12-3 or TRBV12-4 and TRBJ1-2, with D tentatively TRBD1 (5 bases). The origin of this receptor is a woman under 30 with acute or convalescent COVID-19. The sequenced material came from peripheral blood. The CDR3 here is CASTVSGDYGYTF. The CDR3 DNA is TGTGCCAGCACCGTGTCGGGGGACTATGGCTACACCTTC.